The rows below give T cell receptor beta chains drawn from one sample of a study of T cells of healthy individuals. Each CDR3 protein gets one entry after TCRdb re-called the 5' RACE reads with MiXCR. Found here are 35,000 to 45,000 distinct CDR3 sequences, more than 4.5% of them singletons; the top ten hold about 10%. The source is a human donor in good health. Each CDR3 is given with its conserved first and last residue. The size entry is marked missing in some rows and otherwise reads once, few, many or a size class.

V gene	J gene	clone size	CDR3 protein
TRBV5-4	TRBJ2-2	.	CASSLSRTGELFF
TRBV24-1	TRBJ2-6	many	CATSDPGAGGAGANVLTF
TRBV5-8	TRBJ2-3	.	CASSLVWGQGASTDTQYF
TRBV5-1	TRBJ1-2	.	CASSLGAGPLYGYTF
TRBV28	TRBJ2-5	.	CASSLRFRDRKETQYF
TRBV27	TRBJ2-7	many	CASSLVWDPSYEQYF
TRBV18	TRBJ2-1	.	CASSPSREQFF
TRBV3-1	TRBJ2-1	few	CASSQLGQYHEQFF
TRBV3-1	TRBJ2-5	.	CASSPPGQEETQYF
TRBV5-1	TRBJ1-2	few	CASSFLVLGDGYTF
TRBV19	TRBJ1-3	many	CASSTPGPGNTIYF
TRBV27	TRBJ2-1	few	CASFPSGSSYNEQFF
TRBV6-5	TRBJ2-7	many	CASSGTSGSHEQYF
TRBV7-6	TRBJ2-7	many	CASSLNPGTYEQYF
TRBV11-1	TRBJ1-6	few	CASSLAGGRSPLHF
TRBV2	TRBJ2-3	many	CASSSDSLTDTQYF
TRBV28	TRBJ2-1	few	CASPPRAHSSYNEQFF
TRBV18	TRBJ2-3	few	CASSRTASTDTQYF
TRBV6-2/TRBV6-3	TRBJ2-6	medium-sized	CASSYSSGANVLTF
TRBV20-1	TRBJ1-2	many	CSAKKDRSSYGYTF
TRBV11-2	TRBJ2-2	many	CASSPRPDRGRRTGELFF
TRBV20-1	TRBJ2-3	many	CSSSKGLADPPQYF
TRBV5-1	TRBJ1-1	few	CASSLATTNTEAFF
TRBV3-1	TRBJ2-7	many	CASRPGTGFTYEQYF
TRBV12-3/TRBV12-4	TRBJ2-2	few	CASSKRGTRSGELFF
TRBV27	TRBJ2-3	.	CASSPDITKALTDTQYF
TRBV24-1	TRBJ2-3	many	CATSDSGPDTQYF
TRBV2	TRBJ1-3	many	CASSEQRGVANTIYF
TRBV5-1	TRBJ2-7	many	CASSLRQGTYEQYF
TRBV7-9	TRBJ1-2	many	CASSPDSPRSNYGYTF
TRBV7-9	TRBJ1-1	many	CASSPRTANTEAFF
TRBV19	TRBJ2-7	.	CASSPSIGTGSYEQYF
TRBV19	TRBJ1-2	.	CASSIDPNYGYTF
TRBV6-1	TRBJ2-2	.	CASLVGTDYTGELFF
TRBV12-3/TRBV12-4	TRBJ2-5	many	CASSPLGVGQETQYF
TRBV7-2	TRBJ2-3	few	CASSLVGYGYTDTQYF
TRBV15	TRBJ2-7	many	CATSSLQGLAGVGEQYF
TRBV6-2/TRBV6-3	TRBJ1-1	many	CASSYGQANTEAFF
TRBV4-2	TRBJ1-6	.	CASSQATTLGGSPLHF
TRBV5-4	TRBJ1-2	many	CASSLAGQEGSYGYTF
TRBV20-1	TRBJ2-5	few	CSARPGLGPETQYF
TRBV9	TRBJ2-7	many	CASSSPKEVAGESSYEQYF
TRBV7-2	TRBJ2-3	many	CASSLREGRTDTQYF
TRBV29-1	TRBJ1-1	many	CSGSRGLDTEAFF
TRBV24-1	TRBJ2-5	large	CATSDLTGDQETQYF
TRBV3-1	TRBJ2-2	many	CASSQDPRTSGSAGELFF
TRBV5-1	TRBJ1-1	.	CASSLVAQDTEAFF
TRBV2	TRBJ1-4	many	CASMDQRGTNEKLFF
TRBV6-2/TRBV6-3	TRBJ2-5	many	CASRKWKLETQYF
TRBV3-1	TRBJ1-4	.	CASSHGTPNEKLFF
TRBV7-9	TRBJ1-1	few	CASSLSSTGRAEAFF
TRBV20-1	TRBJ2-3	many	CSAQTGDTQYF
TRBV5-1	TRBJ2-1	many	CASSPREREYNEQFF
TRBV20-1	TRBJ1-2	many	CSALIGEGDGYTF
TRBV5-1	TRBJ2-2	many	CASSDTHTGELFF